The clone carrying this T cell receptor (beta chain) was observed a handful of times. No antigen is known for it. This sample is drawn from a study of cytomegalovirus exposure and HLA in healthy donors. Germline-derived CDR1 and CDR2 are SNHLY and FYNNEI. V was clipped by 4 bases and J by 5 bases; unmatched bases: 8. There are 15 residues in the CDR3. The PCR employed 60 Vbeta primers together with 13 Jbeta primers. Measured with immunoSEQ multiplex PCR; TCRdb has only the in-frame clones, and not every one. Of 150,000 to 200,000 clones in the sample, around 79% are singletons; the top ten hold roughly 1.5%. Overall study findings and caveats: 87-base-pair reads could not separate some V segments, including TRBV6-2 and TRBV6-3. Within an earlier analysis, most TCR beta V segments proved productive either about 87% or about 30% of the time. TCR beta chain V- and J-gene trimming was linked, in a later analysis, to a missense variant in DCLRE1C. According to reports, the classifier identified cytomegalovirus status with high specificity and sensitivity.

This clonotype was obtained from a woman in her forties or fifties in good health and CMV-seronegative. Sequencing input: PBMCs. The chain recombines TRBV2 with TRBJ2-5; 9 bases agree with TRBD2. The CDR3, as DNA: TGTGCCAGCAGTGGAAGTAGCGGGAGTGGGGAGACCCAGTACTTC. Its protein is CASSGSSGSGETQYF. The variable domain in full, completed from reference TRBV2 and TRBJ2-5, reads EPEVTQTPSHQVTQMGQEVILRCVPISNHLYFYWYRQILGQKVEFLVSFYNNEISEKSEIFDDQFSVERPDGSNFTLKIRSTKLEDSAMYFCASSGSSGSGETQYFGPGTRLLVL.